Detailed here is one T cell receptor beta chain. Germline V gene data show CDR1 as SQVTM and CDR2 as ANQGSEA. V lost 5 bases, J lost 2 bases, and 12 bases lay in between. This CDR3 spans 13 amino acids. These data come from a study of blood T cell repertoires in COVID-19. The overall study: Sites across the United States, Italy and Spain contributed samples from acute and convalescent COVID-19. In each case, the material was cDNA or gDNA derived from T cells, B-cell-depleted T cells, or PBMCs.

Sequencing was performed with immunoSEQ multiplex PCR; in TCRdb, only in-frame clones are kept and a portion is missing. This table has some 140,000 clones, roughly 89% appearing once. The sequence came from a man in his fifties or sixties with acute or convalescent COVID-19. The specimen sequenced was peripheral blood. The chain links TRBV29-1 to TRBJ2-5; D might be TRBD2 (5 bases). The CDR3 DNA sequence: TGCAGCGTTTTTGGGCTAGCACAAGAGACCCAGTACTTC. Protein product: CSVFGLAQETQYF.